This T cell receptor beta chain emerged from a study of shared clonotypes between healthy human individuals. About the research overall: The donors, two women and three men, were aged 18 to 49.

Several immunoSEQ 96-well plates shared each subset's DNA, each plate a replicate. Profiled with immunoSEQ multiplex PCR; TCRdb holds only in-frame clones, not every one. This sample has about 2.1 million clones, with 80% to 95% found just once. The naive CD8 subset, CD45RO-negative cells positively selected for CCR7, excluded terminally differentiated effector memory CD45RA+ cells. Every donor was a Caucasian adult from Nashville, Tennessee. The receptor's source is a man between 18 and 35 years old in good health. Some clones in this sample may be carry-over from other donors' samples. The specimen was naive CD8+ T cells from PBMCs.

DNA for the CDR3: TGCAGCGGTTTACAGGGATCTGGCTACACCTTC. Its translation: CSGLQGSGYTF. V gene TRBV29-1 combines with J gene TRBJ1-2; tentatively, D is TRBD1 (6 bases). Trimming cost V 7 bases and J 7 bases, with 13 bases left between them. The CDR3 length is 11 residues. Germline-derived CDR1 and CDR2 are SQVTM and ANQGSEA.